This record looks at one TCR beta chain sequence and its context. The sample originates from a study of blood T cell repertoires in COVID-19. Study details: COVID-19 samples, acute and convalescent, were from the United States, Italy and Spain. Sources were T cells, B-cell-depleted T cells, or PBMCs; the material itself was cDNA or gDNA.

Original handling: The assay estimated nucleated cells by amplifying reference gene primers. Only in-frame clones appear in the TCRdb table, and some are missing; sequencing was by immunoSEQ multiplex PCR. V and J calls and clone size are copied from that table; D and trimming were computed from the DNA. This table has around 110,000 clones, roughly four fifths appearing once. This receptor was identified in a man between 65 and 85 years old with acute or convalescent COVID-19. The sequenced material came from peripheral blood.

In nucleotides, the CDR3 is TGCGCCAGCAGTAACGATCCGGGCACCGGGGAGCTGTTTTTT. Residues: CASSNDPGTGELFF. The J gene is TRBJ2-2, the V gene TRBV10-1; D unclear. CDR1 and CDR2 from the germline V gene are WNHNN and SYGVQD (reference sequence). Trimming removed 5 bases from V and 4 bases from J, with 11 bases in between. The CDR3 length is 14 residues.